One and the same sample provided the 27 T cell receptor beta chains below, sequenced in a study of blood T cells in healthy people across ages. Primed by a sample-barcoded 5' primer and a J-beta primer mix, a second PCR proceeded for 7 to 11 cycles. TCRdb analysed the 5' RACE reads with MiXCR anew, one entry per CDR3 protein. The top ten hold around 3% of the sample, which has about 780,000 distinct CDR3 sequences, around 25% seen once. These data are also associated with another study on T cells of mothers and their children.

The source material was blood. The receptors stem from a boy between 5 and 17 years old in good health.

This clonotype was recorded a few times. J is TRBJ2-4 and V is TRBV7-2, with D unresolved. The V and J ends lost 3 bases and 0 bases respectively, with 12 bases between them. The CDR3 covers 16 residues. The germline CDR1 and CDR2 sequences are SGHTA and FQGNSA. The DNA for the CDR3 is TGTGCCAGCAGCTTCCCAGGCCTGAGAGCCAAAAACATTCAGTACTTC. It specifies CASSFPGLRAKNIQYF. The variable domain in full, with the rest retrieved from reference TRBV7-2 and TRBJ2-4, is GAGVSQSPSNKVTEKGKDVELRCDPISGHTALYWYRQSLGQGLEFLIYFQGNSAPDKSGLPSDRFSAERTGGSVSTLTIQRTQQEDSAVYLCASSFPGLRAKNIQYFGAGTRLSVL.

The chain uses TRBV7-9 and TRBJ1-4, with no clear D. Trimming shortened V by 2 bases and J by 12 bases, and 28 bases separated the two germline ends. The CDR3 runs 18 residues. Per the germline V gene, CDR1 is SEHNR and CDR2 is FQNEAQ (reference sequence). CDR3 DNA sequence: TGTGCCAGCAGCTTACGTCTCTGGGCAGAGCGGGAGAGTGAGGAACTGTTTTTT. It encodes CASSLRLWAERESEELFF.

This CDR3 is CASSQTPAQPQHF. In DNA, the CDR3 is TGTGCCAGCAGCCAGACCCCGGCGCAGCCCCAGCATTTT. The chain is built from TRBV3-1 and TRBJ1-5, with D unclear. The CDR3 is 13 residues long. V was trimmed by 3 bases and J by 7 bases, leaving 10 bases between them. Germline CDR1 LGHDT, CDR2 YNNKEL (reference sequence). Using reference TRBV3-1 and TRBJ1-5 for the parts outside the CDR3, the full variable domain is DTAVSQTPKYLVTQMGNDKSIKCEQNLGHDTMYWYKQDSKKFLKIMFSYNNKELIINETVPNRFSPKSPDKAHLNLHINSLELGDSAVYFCASSQTPAQPQHFGDGTRLSIL.

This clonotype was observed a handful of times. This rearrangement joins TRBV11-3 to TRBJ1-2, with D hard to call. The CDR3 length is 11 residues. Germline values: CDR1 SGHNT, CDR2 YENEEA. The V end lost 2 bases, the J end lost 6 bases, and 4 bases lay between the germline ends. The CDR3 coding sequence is TGTGCCAGCAGCTTAACTAATGGCTACACCTTC. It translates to CASSLTNGYTF.

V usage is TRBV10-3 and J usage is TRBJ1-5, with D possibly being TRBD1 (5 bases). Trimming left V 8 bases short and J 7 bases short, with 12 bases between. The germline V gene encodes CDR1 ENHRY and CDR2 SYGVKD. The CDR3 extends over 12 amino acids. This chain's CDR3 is CAIGWGEQPQHF. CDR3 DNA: TGTGCCATCGGCTGGGGGGAGCAGCCCCAGCATTTT.

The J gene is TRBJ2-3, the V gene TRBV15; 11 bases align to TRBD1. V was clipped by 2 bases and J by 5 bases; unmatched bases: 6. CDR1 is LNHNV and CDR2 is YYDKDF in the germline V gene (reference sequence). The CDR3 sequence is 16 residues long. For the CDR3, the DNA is TGTGCCACCAGCAGAACCCCGGGACAGGGGGTAGATACGCAGTATTTT. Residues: CATSRTPGQGVDTQYF.

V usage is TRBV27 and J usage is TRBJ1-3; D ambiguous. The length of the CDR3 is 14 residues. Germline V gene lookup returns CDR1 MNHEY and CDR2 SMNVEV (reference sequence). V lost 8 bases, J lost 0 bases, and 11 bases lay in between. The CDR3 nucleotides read TGTGCCAGCGCCCCCAGCGGCTCTGGAAACACCATATATTTT. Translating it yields CASAPSGSGNTIYF.

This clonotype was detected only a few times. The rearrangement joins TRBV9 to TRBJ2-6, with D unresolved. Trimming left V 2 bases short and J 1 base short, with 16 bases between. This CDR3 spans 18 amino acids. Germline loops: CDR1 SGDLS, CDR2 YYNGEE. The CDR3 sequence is CASSVGQAKISGANVLTF. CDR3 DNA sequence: TGTGCCAGCAGCGTGGGCCAGGCTAAGATTTCTGGGGCCAACGTCCTGACTTTC.

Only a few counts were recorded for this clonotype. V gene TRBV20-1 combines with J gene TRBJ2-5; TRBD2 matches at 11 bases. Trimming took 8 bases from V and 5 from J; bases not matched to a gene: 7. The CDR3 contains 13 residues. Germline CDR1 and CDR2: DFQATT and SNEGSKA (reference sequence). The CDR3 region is CSFSGGVPETQYF. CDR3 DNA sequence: TGCAGTTTTAGCGGGGGGGTCCCGGAGACCCAGTACTTC.

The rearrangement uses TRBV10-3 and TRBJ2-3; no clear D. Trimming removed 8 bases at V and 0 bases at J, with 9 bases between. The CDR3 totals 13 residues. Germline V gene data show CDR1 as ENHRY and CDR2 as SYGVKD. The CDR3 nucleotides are TGTGCCATCCGGGTGACTAGCACAGATACGCAGTATTTT. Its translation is CAIRVTSTDTQYF.

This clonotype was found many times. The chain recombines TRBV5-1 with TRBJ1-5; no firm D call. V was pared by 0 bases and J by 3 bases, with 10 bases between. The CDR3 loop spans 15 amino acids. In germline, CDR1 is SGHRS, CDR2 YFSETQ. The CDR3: CASSLGTQSNQPQHF. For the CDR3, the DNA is TGCGCCAGCAGCTTGGGGACCCAATCCAATCAGCCCCAGCATTTT. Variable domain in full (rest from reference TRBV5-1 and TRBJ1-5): KAGVTQTPRYLIKTRGQQVTLSCSPISGHRSVSWYQQTPGQGLQFLFEYFSETQRNKGNFPGRFSGRQFSNSRSEMNVSTLELGDSALYLCASSLGTQSNQPQHFGDGTRLSIL.

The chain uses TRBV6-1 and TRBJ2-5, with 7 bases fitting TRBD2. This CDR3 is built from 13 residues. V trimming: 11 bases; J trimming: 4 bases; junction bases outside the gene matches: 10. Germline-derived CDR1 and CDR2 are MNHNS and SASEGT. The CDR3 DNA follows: TGTGCCGCGCAAACTACGGGAGGAGAGACCCAGTACTTC. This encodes CAAQTTGGETQYF.

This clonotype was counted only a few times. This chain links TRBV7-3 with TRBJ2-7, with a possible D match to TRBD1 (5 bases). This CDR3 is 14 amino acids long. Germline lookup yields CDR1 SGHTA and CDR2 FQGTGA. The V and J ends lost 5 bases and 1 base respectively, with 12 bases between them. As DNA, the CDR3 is TGTGCCAGCAGCCCCGTGGGGCCTTCCTACGAGCAGTACTTC. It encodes CASSPVGPSYEQYF. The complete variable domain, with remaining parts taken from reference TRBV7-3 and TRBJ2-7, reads GAGVSQTPSNKVTEKGKYVELRCDPISGHTALYWYRQSLGQGPEFLIYFQGTGAADDSGLPNDRFFAVRPEGSVSTLKIQRTERGDSAVYLCASSPVGPSYEQYFGPGTRLTVT.

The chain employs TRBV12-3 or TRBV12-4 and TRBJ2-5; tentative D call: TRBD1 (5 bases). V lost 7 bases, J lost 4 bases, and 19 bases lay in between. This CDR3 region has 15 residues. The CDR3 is CASKRGLPRAETQYF. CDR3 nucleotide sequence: TGTGCCAGCAAAAGGGGCCTACCTAGAGCAGAGACCCAGTACTTC.

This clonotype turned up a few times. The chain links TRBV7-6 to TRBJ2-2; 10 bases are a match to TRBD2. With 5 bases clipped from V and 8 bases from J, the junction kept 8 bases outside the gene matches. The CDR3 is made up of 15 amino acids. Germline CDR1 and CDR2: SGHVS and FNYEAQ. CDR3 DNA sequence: TGTGCCAGCAGCGAAATAGCGGGGGGCCATGGGGAGCTGTTTTTT. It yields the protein CASSEIAGGHGELFF.

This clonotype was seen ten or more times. This chain's CDR3 is CAISDSGQANEQYF. CDR3 coding DNA: TGTGCCATCAGTGATTCCGGACAGGCCAACGAGCAGTACTTC. The rearrangement uses TRBV10-3 and TRBJ2-7; 7 nucleotides agree with TRBD1. In germline, CDR1 is ENHRY, CDR2 SYGVKD. J lost 5 bases, V lost 3 bases, and 7 bases had no gene match. There are 14 residues in the CDR3.

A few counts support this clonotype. The CDR3 DNA follows: TGCAGTGCGCCGCGGCAGGAGAACTATGGCTACACCTTC. This translates into CSAPRQENYGYTF. The chain couples TRBV20-1 to TRBJ1-2, with unresolved D. CDR1 DFQATT and CDR2 SNEGSKA come from the germline V gene (reference sequence). V lost 6 bases and J lost 2, with 13 bases in between. The CDR3 runs 13 residues.

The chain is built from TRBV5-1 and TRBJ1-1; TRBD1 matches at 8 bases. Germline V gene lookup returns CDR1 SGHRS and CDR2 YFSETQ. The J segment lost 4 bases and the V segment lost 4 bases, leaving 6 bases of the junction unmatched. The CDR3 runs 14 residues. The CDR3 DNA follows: TGCGCCAGCAGCCCGATGACAGGGGTCACTGAAGCTTTCTTT. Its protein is CASSPMTGVTEAFF.

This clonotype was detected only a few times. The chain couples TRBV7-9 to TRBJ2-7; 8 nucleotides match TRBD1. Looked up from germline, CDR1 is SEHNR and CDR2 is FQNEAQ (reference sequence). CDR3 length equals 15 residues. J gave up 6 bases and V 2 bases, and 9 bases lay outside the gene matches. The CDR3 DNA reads TGTGCCAGCAGCTTATCTCAGGGGGCGGATAGCGAGCAGTACTTC. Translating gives CASSLSQGADSEQYF. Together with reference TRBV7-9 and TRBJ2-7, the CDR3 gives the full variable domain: DTGVSQNPRHKITKRGQNVTFRCDPISEHNRLYWYRQTLGQGPEFLTYFQNEAQLEKSRLLSDRFSAERPKGSFSTLEIQRTEQGDSAMYLCASSLSQGADSEQYFGPGTRLTVT.

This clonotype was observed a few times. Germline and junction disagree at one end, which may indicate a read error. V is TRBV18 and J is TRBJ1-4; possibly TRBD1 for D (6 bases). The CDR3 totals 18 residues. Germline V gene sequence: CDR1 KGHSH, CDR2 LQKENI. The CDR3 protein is CVSSPLTGWTGSGEKLFF. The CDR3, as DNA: TGTGTCAGCTCACCACTAACAGGGTGGACTGGGTCAGGTGAAAAACTGTTTTTT. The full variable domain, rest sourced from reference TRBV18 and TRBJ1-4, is NAGVMQNPRHLVRRRGQEARLRCSPMKGHSHVYWYRQLPEEGLKFMVYLQKENIIDESGMPKERFSAEFPKEGPSILRIQQVVRGDSAAYFCVSSPLTGWTGSGEKLFFGSGTQLSVL.

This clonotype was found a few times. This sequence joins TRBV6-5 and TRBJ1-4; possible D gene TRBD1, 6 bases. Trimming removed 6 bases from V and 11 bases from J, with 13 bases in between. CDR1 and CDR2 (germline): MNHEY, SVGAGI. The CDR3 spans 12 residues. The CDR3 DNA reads TGTGCCAGCAGGGCACAGGGAGGGAAACTGTTTTTT. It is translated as CASRAQGGKLFF.

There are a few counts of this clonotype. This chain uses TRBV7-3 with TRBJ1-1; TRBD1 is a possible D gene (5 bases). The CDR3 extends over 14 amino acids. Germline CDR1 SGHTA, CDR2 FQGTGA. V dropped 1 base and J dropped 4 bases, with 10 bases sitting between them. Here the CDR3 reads CASSLRGVATEAFF. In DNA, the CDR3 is TGTGCCAGCAGCTTAAGAGGGGTGGCCACTGAAGCTTTCTTT.

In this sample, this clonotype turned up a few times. As DNA, the CDR3 is TGTGCCAGCAGCCTCACCGGGGCTAGCGGGGGGGCCTACGAGCAGTACTTC. Protein: CASSLTGASGGAYEQYF. The genes are TRBV7-9 and TRBJ2-7; 12 bases line up with TRBD2. The CDR3 consists of 17 residues. CDR1 and CDR2 (germline): SEHNR, FQNEAQ (reference sequence). Trimming took 5 bases from V and 2 from J; bases not matched to a gene: 10.

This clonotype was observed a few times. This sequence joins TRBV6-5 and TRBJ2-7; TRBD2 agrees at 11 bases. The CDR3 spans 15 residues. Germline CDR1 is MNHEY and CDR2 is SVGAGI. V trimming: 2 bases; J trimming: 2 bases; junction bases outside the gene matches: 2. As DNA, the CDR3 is TGTGCCAGCAGTTACAGTAGCGGGGGGGCCTACGAGCAGTACTTC. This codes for CASSYSSGGAYEQYF.

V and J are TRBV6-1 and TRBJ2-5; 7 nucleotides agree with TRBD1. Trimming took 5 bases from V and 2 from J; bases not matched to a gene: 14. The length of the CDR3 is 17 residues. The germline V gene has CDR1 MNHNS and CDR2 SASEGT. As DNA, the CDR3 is TGTGCCAGCAGTACCTCTTACAGGGGCCGCAGTCAAGAGACCCAGTACTTC. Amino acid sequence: CASSTSYRGRSQETQYF.

CDR3 protein: CASSSAGLAYEQYF. The CDR3 DNA sequence: TGTGCCAGCAGCTCCGCAGGGTTAGCCTACGAGCAGTACTTC. The chain recombines TRBV7-6 with TRBJ2-7; D perhaps matches TRBD1 (5 bases). This CDR3 has 14 residues. CDR1 is SGHVS and CDR2 is FNYEAQ in the germline V gene. Trimming removed 4 bases at V and 2 bases at J, with 12 bases between.

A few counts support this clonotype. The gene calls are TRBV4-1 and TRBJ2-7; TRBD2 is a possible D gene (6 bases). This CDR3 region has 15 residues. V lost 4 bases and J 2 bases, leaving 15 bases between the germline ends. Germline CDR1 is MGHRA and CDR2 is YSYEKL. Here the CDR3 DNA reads TGCGCCAGCAGCCCCCTCCCGGGGGTAGCCTACGAGCAGTACTTC. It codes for CASSPLPGVAYEQYF.